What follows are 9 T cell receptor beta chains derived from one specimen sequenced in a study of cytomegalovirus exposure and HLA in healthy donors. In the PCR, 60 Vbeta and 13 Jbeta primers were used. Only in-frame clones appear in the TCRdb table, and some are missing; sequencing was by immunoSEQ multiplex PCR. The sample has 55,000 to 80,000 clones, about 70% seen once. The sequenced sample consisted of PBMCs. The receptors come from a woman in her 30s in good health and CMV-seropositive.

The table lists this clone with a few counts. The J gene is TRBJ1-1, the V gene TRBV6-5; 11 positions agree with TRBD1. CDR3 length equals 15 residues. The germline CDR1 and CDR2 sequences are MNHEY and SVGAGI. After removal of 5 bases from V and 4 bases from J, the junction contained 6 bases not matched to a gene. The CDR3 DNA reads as TGTGCCAGCAGTAAAGGGACAGGGGGAGGCACTGAAGCTTTCTTT. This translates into CASSKGTGGGTEAFF.

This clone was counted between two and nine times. The CDR3 sequence: CASSFGGRQEETQYF. The CDR3 nucleotides are TGCGCCAGCAGCTTCGGCGGGAGGCAGGAGGAGACCCAGTACTTC. V and J are TRBV5-1 and TRBJ2-5; 8 bases agree with TRBD2. This CDR3 contains 15 residues. CDR1 is SGHRS, CDR2 YFSETQ, per germline. With 2 bases clipped from V and 5 bases from J, the junction kept 8 bases outside the gene matches.

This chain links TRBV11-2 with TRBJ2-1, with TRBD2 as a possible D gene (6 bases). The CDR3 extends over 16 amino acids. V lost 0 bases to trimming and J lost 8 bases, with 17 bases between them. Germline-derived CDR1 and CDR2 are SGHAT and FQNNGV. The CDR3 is CASSLEGDLGFDEQFF. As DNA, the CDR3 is TGTGCCAGCAGCTTAGAAGGGGACTTAGGGTTCGATGAGCAGTTCTTC. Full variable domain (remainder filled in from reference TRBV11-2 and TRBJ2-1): EAGVAQSPRYKIIEKRQSVAFWCNPISGHATLYWYQQILGQGPKLLIQFQNNGVVDDSQLPKDRFSAERLKGVDSTLKIQPAKLEDSAVYLCASSLEGDLGFDEQFFGPGTRLTVL.

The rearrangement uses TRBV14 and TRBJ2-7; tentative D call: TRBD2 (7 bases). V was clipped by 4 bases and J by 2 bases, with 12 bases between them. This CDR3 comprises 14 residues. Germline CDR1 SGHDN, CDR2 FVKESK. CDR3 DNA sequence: TGTGCCAGCAGCCTAGGGGGGGGTGCCTACGAGCAGTACTTC. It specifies CASSLGGGAYEQYF.

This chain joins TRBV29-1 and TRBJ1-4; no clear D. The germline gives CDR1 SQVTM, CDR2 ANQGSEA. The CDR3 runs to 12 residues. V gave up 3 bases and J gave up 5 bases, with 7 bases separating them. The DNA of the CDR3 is TGCAGCGTTGATAGTCCAAATGAAAAACTGTTTTTT. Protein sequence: CSVDSPNEKLFF.

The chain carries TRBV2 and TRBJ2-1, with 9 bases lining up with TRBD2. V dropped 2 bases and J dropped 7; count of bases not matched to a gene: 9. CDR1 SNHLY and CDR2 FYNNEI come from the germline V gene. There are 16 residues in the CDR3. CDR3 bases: TGTGCCAGCAGTGAAAGGGCGGGAGGGCCGAGGAATGAGCAGTTCTTC. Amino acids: CASSERAGGPRNEQFF.

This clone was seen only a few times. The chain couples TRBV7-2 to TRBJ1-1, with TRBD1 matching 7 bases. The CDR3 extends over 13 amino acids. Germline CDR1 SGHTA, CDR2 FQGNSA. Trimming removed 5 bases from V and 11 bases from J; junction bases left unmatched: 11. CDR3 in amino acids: CASSRGTVLGAFF. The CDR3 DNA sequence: TGTGCCAGCAGCAGAGGGACAGTCCTAGGGGCTTTCTTT.

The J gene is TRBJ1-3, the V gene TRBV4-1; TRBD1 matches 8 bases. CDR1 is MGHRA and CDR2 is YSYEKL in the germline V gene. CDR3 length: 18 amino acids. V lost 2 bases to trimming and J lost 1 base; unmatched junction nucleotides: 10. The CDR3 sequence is CASSQTGGTGRSGNTIYF. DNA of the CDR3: TGCGCCAGCAGCCAAACTGGCGGGACAGGACGATCTGGAAACACCATATATTTT.

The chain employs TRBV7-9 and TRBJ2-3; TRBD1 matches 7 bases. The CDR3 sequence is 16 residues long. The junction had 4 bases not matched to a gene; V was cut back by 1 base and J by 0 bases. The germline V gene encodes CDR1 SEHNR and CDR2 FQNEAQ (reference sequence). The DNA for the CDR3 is TGTGCCAGCAGCTTAGGGACAGGACTTAGCACAGATACGCAGTATTTT. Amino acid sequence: CASSLGTGLSTDTQYF.